This T cell receptor beta chain was sequenced during a study of CD8 T cells in ankylosing spondylitis. General study points: Prior literature has documented some motif variants in synovial fluid and blood from reactive arthritis. The disease-linked clones had a CD8+ phenotype and low blood frequencies. Researchers reportedly found disease-linked clones significantly enriched in matched ankylosing spondylitis synovial fluid. A TCR beta motif of under ten highly homologous variants seemed to mark ankylosing spondylitis blood.

With molecular barcodes, quantitative 5'-RACE was used to make the TCR beta libraries. TCRdb independently ran MiXCR on the 5' RACE reads; one entry per CDR3 protein. The data show 390,000 or so distinct CDR3 sequences, around 24% seen once. Worth noting for this clonotype: The antigen is unknown.

Sequencing was carried out using blood, either unsorted or a sorted T cell fraction (not recorded which). The receptor was derived from a male donor with ankylosing spondylitis.

The chain's CDR3 is CASGPDTGLAVYNEQFF. For the CDR3, the DNA is TGTGCTAGTGGCCCTGACACGGGACTAGCGGTTTACAATGAGCAGTTCTTC. The gene calls are TRBV12-5 and TRBJ2-1, with 11 bases that match TRBD2. The CDR3 totals 17 residues. Per germline, CDR1 LGHNT and CDR2 FRNRAP. V dropped 6 bases and J dropped 4; count of bases not matched to a gene: 11. Using reference TRBV12-5 and TRBJ2-1 for the parts outside the CDR3, the full variable domain is DARVTQTPRHKVTEMGQEVTMRCQPILGHNTVFWYRQTMMQGLELLAYFRNRAPLDDSGMPKDRFSAEMPDATLATLKIQPSEPRDSAVYFCASGPDTGLAVYNEQFFGPGTRLTVL.